The 22 T cell receptor beta chains below were found in one sample sequenced in a study of cytomegalovirus exposure and HLA in healthy donors. PCR amplification relied on 60 Vbeta primers (plus 13 Jbeta primers). Profiled with immunoSEQ multiplex PCR; TCRdb holds only in-frame clones, not every one. Of 130,000 or so clones listed, more than 65% were seen once; the top ten hold roughly 1.8%. The sample was PBMCs. These receptors were obtained from a man aged 18-30 years in good health and CMV-seronegative.

This sequence joins TRBV5-4 and TRBJ1-1; a weak D match, TRBD1 (5 bases). Trimming took 3 bases from V and 3 from J, leaving 9 bases between them. The germline V gene encodes CDR1 SGHNT and CDR2 YYREEE (reference sequence). The CDR3 is 13 residues long. CDR3 residues: CASSYGGYTEAFF. The CDR3 DNA sequence: TGTGCCAGCAGCTACGGGGGGTACACTGAAGCTTTCTTT. The full variable domain, with the rest looked up from reference TRBV5-4 and TRBJ1-1, is ETGVTQSPTHLIKTRGQQVTLRCSSQSGHNTVSWYQQALGQGPQFIFQYYREEENGRGNFPPRFSGLQFPNYSSELNVNALELDDSALYLCASSYGGYTEAFFGQGTRLTVV.

The chain has TRBV6-5 and TRBJ1-2; D is ambiguous. The CDR3 is 13 amino acids. Germline lookup yields CDR1 MNHEY and CDR2 SVGAGI. V lost 8 bases and J lost 6, with 16 bases in between. CDR3 protein: CASLKRNRDGYTF. The CDR3, as DNA: TGTGCCAGCCTCAAACGAAATCGGGATGGCTACACCTTC.

The V call is TRBV29-1, the J call TRBJ1-2; no clear D gene. The CDR3 is 13 residues long. Between the trimmed V and J ends, which lost 3 bases and 4 bases, there was a span of 12 bases. Germline CDR1 and CDR2: SQVTM and ANQGSEA. The CDR3 here is CSVDVGVSYGYTF. DNA for the CDR3: TGCAGCGTTGATGTGGGAGTCTCCTATGGCTACACCTTC.

V gene TRBV6-5 combines with J gene TRBJ1-6; TRBD1 aligns across 7 bases. Germline CDR1 is MNHEY and CDR2 is SVGAGI. V dropped 0 bases and J dropped 7; count of bases not matched to a gene: 3. The CDR3 sequence is 15 residues long. In DNA, the CDR3 is TGTGCCAGCAGTTACTCGACAGGGTTCAATTCACCCCTCCACTTT. This encodes CASSYSTGFNSPLHF.

V usage is TRBV19 and J usage is TRBJ1-6; TRBD1 agrees at 7 bases. The CDR3 totals 13 residues. V trimming: 2 bases; J trimming: 8 bases; junction bases outside the gene matches: 0. Looked up from germline, CDR1 is LNHDA and CDR2 is SQIVND (reference sequence). This CDR3 reads CASSITGDSPLHF. CDR3 coding DNA: TGTGCCAGTAGTATAACAGGGGATTCACCCCTCCACTTT.

This chain uses TRBV6-5 with TRBJ1-2; 7 bases match TRBD1. The germline V gene has CDR1 MNHEY and CDR2 SVGAGI. V was pared by 8 bases and J by 2 bases, with 11 bases of the junction left unmatched. CDR3 size: 15 residues. The chain's CDR3 is CASEPSRGTNYGYTF. For the CDR3, the DNA is TGTGCCAGCGAACCCAGCAGGGGGACCAACTATGGCTACACCTTC.

The J gene is TRBJ2-7, the V gene TRBV5-1; D gene unclear. The length of the CDR3 is 14 residues. Germline V lookup: CDR1 SGHRS, CDR2 YFSETQ. V lost 4 bases and J lost 0, with 11 bases in between. The CDR3 bases are TGCGCCAGCAGCCACTCATATAGCTCCTACGAGCAGTACTTC. Translation gives CASSHSYSSYEQYF. Variable domain in full (rest from reference TRBV5-1 and TRBJ2-7): KAGVTQTPRYLIKTRGQQVTLSCSPISGHRSVSWYQQTPGQGLQFLFEYFSETQRNKGNFPGRFSGRQFSNSRSEMNVSTLELGDSALYLCASSHSYSSYEQYFGPGTRLTVT.

The chain combines TRBV27 with TRBJ2-1; TRBD1 matches at 8 bases. Germline-derived CDR1 and CDR2 are MNHEY and SMNVEV (reference sequence). V shed 4 bases, J shed 5 bases, and the junction held 4 bases outside the gene matches. The CDR3 spans 14 residues. CDR3 region: CASSWTGSDNEQFF. The DNA of the CDR3 is TGTGCCAGCAGTTGGACAGGGTCCGACAATGAGCAGTTCTTC.

The chain carries TRBV7-6 and TRBJ2-5; D might be TRBD1 (6 bases). CDR3 length equals 14 residues. V was clipped by 4 bases and J by 1 base, with 10 bases between them. Germline V gives CDR1 SGHVS, CDR2 FNYEAQ. DNA for the CDR3: TGTGCCAGCAGCTCTGGGGGCCCCCAAGAGACCCAGTACTTC. Translation gives CASSSGGPQETQYF.

This chain uses TRBV5-6 with TRBJ1-2, with D tentatively TRBD1 (5 bases). Trimming took 1 base from V and 4 from J, leaving 11 bases between them. Germline V CDR1 and CDR2: SGHDT, YYEEEE. The CDR3 runs 14 residues. The CDR3 DNA reads as TGTGCCAGCAGCTTGTTTGACAGAGGCTATGGCTACACCTTC. Translation: CASSLFDRGYGYTF. Filled out from reference TRBV5-6 and TRBJ1-2, the complete variable domain reads DAGVTQSPTHLIKTRGQQVTLRCSPKSGHDTVSWYQQALGQGPQFIFQYYEEEERQRGNFPDRFSGHQFPNYSSELNVNALLLGDSALYLCASSLFDRGYGYTFGSGTRLTVV.

The chain employs TRBV4-2 and TRBJ1-5, with a tentative D call TRBD1 (5 bases). The V gene's germline CDR1 is LGHNA and CDR2 YNFKEQ. V was trimmed by 3 bases and J by 5 bases, leaving 11 bases between them. This CDR3 is 14 amino acids long. CDR3 amino acids: CASSQPGRDQPQHF. In nucleotides, the CDR3 is TGTGCCAGCAGCCAGCCAGGGAGGGATCAGCCCCAGCATTTT.

V and J are TRBV6-1 and TRBJ1-5; the D is unclear. Per the germline V gene, CDR1 is MNHNS and CDR2 is SASEGT. V was pared by 3 bases and J by 5 bases, with 11 bases between. The CDR3 is 14 amino acids. CDR3: CASSEVSGYQPQHF. The CDR3 nucleotides read TGTGCCAGCAGTGAGGTGTCAGGTTATCAGCCCCAGCATTTT.

V is TRBV4-1 and J is TRBJ2-3; TRBD2 might be the D (7 bases). Per germline, CDR1 MGHRA and CDR2 YSYEKL. V was shortened by 2 bases and J by 5 bases, with 14 bases between the two germline ends. CDR3 length: 15 residues. The CDR3 nucleotides are TGCGCCAGCAGCCAATGGGGGGGCCGGGGAGATACGCAGTATTTT. It yields the protein CASSQWGGRGDTQYF.

This clone came up once. The V call is TRBV9, the J call TRBJ2-7, with D perhaps matching TRBD1 (6 bases). This CDR3 has 15 residues. Germline V gene sequence: CDR1 SGDLS, CDR2 YYNGEE. The V end lost 0 bases, the J end lost 0 bases, and 10 bases lay between the germline ends. The CDR3 nucleotides are TGTGCCAGCAGCGTAGCGGACAGCAGCTCCTACGAGCAGTACTTC. Its translation: CASSVADSSSYEQYF.

The chain uses TRBV9 and TRBJ1-2; no reliable D call. V lost 2 bases to trimming and J lost 6 bases, with 11 bases between them. Germline V gene data show CDR1 as SGDLS and CDR2 as YYNGEE. This CDR3 is built from 13 residues. The CDR3 loop is CASSVTTVNGYTF. DNA for the CDR3: TGTGCCAGCAGCGTTACCACAGTAAATGGCTACACCTTC. Drawing the rest from reference TRBV9 and TRBJ1-2, the complete variable domain is DSGVTQTPKHLITATGQRVTLRCSPRSGDLSVYWYQQSLDQGLQFLIQYYNGEERAKGNILERFSAQQFPDLHSELNLSSLELGDSALYFCASSVTTVNGYTFGSGTRLTVV.

The rearrangement joins TRBV4-3 to TRBJ2-3, with 7 bases fitting TRBD2. Germline CDR1 and CDR2: LGHNA and YSLEER. V was pared by 0 bases and J by 6 bases, with 9 bases of the junction left unmatched. The CDR3 spans 16 residues. The CDR3, as DNA: TGCGCCAGCAGCCAAGAAGTGACTAGCCGGGGGGATACGCAGTATTTT. It specifies CASSQEVTSRGDTQYF.

This chain uses TRBV27 with TRBJ2-6, with D possibly matching TRBD1 (8 bases). Trimming shortened V by 5 bases and J by 0 bases, and 23 bases separated the two germline ends. This CDR3 region has 20 residues. The germline CDR1 and CDR2 sequences are MNHEY and SMNVEV (reference sequence). This CDR3 reads CASSPRTGRDTSSGANVLTF. DNA of the CDR3: TGTGCCAGCAGTCCCCGGACAGGGAGGGATACCAGCTCTGGGGCCAACGTCCTGACTTTC.

This chain joins TRBV5-6 and TRBJ2-3, with a possible D match to TRBD2 (5 bases). Trimming removed 4 bases at V and 2 bases at J, with 14 bases between. This CDR3 has 15 residues. Germline V gene data show CDR1 as SGHDT and CDR2 as YYEEEE. DNA of the CDR3: TGTGCCAGCAGCCGAGGGCCGTTCCCCACAGATACGCAGTATTTT. It codes for CASSRGPFPTDTQYF.

The V call is TRBV25-1, the J call TRBJ2-5; 12 bases align to TRBD2. The CDR3 is made up of 15 amino acids. After removal of 3 bases from V and 5 bases from J, the junction contained 4 bases not matched to a gene. Germline V gene sequence: CDR1 MGHDK, CDR2 SYGVNS. CDR3 residues: CASSDPGLAGETQYF. CDR3 nucleotides: TGTGCCAGCAGTGACCCGGGACTAGCGGGTGAGACCCAGTACTTC. Using reference TRBV25-1 and TRBJ2-5 for the parts outside the CDR3, the full variable domain is EADIYQTPRYLVIGTGKKITLECSQTMGHDKMYWYQQDPGMELHLIHYSYGVNSTEKGDLSSESTVSRIRTEHFPLTLESARPSHTSQYLCASSDPGLAGETQYFGPGTRLLVL.

Notes on this clone: The limits of the CDR3 on the DNA are not certain, so only TCRdb's listed CDR3 is given. The rearrangement joins TRBV5-1 to TRBJ2-1; whether TRBD2, the table's D call, matches the DNA was not checked. The germline gives CDR1 SGHRS, CDR2 YFSETQ. Counting both end residues, the CDR3 totals 13 amino acids. The chain's CDR3 is CASSFGPGDEQFF.

The rearrangement links TRBV19 to TRBJ1-5; weak D call: TRBD1 (6 bases). V lost 5 bases and J 6 bases, leaving 17 bases between the germline ends. The V gene's germline CDR1 is LNHDA and CDR2 SQIVND (reference sequence). This CDR3 has 15 residues. The CDR3 sequence is CASSPGQGYGQPQHF. DNA for the CDR3: TGTGCCAGTAGTCCCGGCCAGGGGTATGGTCAGCCCCAGCATTTT.

Note on this clone: Other nucleotide sequences in the sample specify the same CDR3. The chain links TRBV4-3 to TRBJ1-1; 7 bases match TRBD1. The CDR3 sequence is 15 residues long. CDR1 and CDR2 (germline): LGHNA, YSLEER. V was pared by 1 base and J by 1 base, with 3 bases of the junction left unmatched. CDR3 region: CASSQAPGGNTEAFF. The DNA of the CDR3 is TGCGCCAGCAGCCAAGCCCCAGGGGGGAACACTGAAGCTTTCTTT.